The T cell receptor (beta chain) described here comes from a study of blood T cell repertoires in COVID-19. Study overall: Sample material is recorded as cDNA or gDNA derived from T cells, B-cell-depleted T cells, or PBMCs.

Assay used: immunoSEQ multiplex PCR; TCRdb lists only in-frame clones, some missing. The table records some 290,000 clones, approximately 89% of them present only once. V lost 6 bases and J lost 0; bases outside the gene matches: 7. Germline CDR1 reads SNHLY; CDR2 reads FYNNEI. There are 15 residues in the CDR3. The chain links TRBV2 to TRBJ2-7, with TRBD1 matching 8 bases. This sequence was found in a woman in her 30s with COVID-19, enrolled during active disease. Input material: peripheral blood. CDR3 region: CASRRDRGTSYEQYF. The CDR3 DNA is TGTGCCAGCAGGCGCGACAGGGGCACCTCCTACGAGCAGTACTTC.